One T cell receptor beta chain is described in this entry. Its specificity is unknown. TCRdb's copy holds only in-frame clones and misses some; the assay was immunoSEQ multiplex PCR. The sample contains about 32,000 clones, around 66% of which appear only once. This sample was included in a study of STAT5B mutations in CD4+ large granular lymphocyte leukemia. Study-level results: Top patient clones used TRBV06 genes more often: 8/27 versus 2/35 in controls. Patient CD4-sorted repertoires stayed more clonal than healthy ones after leukemic-clone removal.

The CDR3 totals 12 residues. After removal of 5 bases from V and 6 bases from J, the junction contained 4 bases not matched to a gene. Germline V lookup: CDR1 MNHEY, CDR2 SMNVEV (reference sequence). Sequenced input: CD4+ T cells from blood buffy coats. This sequence joins TRBV27 and TRBJ2-7, with TRBD1 matching 7 bases. This sequence was found in a human donor in good health. The CDR3 loop is CASSLNRGEQYF. CDR3 bases: TGTGCCAGCAGTCTAAACAGGGGCGAGCAGTACTTC.